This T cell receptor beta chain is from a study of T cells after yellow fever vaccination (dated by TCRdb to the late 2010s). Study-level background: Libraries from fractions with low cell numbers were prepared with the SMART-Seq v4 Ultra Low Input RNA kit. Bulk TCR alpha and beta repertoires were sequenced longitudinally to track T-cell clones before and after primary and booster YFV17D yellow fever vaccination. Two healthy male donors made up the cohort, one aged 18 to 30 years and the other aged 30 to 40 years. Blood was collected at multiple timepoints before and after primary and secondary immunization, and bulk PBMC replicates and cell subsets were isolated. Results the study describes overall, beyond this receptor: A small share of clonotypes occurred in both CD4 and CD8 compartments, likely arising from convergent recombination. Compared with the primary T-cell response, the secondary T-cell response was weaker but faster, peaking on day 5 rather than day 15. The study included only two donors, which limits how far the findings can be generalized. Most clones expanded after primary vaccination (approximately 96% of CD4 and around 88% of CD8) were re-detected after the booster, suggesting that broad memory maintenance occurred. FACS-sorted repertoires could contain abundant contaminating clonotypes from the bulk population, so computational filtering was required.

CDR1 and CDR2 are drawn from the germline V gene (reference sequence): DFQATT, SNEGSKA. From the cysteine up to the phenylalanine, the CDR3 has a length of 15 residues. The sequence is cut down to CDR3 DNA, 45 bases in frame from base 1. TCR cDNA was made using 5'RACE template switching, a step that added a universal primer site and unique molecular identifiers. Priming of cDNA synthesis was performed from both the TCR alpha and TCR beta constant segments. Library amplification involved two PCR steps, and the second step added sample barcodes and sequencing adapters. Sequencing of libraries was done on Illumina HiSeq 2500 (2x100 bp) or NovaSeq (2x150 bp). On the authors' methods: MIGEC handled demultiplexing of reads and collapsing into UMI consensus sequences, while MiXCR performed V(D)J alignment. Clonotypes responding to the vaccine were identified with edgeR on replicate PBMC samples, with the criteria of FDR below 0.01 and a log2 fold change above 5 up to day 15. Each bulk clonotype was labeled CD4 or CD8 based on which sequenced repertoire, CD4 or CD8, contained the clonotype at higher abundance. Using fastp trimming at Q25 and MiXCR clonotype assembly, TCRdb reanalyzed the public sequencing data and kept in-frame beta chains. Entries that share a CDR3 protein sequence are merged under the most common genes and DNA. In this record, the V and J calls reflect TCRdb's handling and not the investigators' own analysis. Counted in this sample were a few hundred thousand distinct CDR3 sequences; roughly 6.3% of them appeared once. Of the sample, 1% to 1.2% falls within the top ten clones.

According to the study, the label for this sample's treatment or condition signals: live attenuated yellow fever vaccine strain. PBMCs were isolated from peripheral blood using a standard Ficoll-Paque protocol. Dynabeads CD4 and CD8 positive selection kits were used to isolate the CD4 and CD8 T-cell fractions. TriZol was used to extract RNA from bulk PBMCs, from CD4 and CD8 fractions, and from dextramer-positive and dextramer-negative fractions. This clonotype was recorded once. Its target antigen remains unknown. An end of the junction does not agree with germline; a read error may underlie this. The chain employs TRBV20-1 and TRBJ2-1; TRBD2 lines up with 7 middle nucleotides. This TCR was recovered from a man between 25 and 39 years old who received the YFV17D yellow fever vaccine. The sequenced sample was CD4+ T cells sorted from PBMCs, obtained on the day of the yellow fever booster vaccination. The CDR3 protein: CCAFPPRGSGNEQFF. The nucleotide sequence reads TGCTGTGCGTTCCCCCCCCGCGGGAGTGGGAATGAGCAGTTCTTC.